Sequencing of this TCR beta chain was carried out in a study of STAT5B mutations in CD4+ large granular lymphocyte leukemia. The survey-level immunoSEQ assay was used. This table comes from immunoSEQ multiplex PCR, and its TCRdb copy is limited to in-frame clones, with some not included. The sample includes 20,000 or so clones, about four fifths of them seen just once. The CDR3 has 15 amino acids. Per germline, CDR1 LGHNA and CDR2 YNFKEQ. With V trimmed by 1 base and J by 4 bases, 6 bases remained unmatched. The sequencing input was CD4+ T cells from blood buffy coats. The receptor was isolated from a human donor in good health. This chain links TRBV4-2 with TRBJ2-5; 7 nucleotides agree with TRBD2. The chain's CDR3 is CASSQAAREGETQYF. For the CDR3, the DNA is TGTGCCAGCAGCCAAGCCGCGAGGGAGGGAGAGACCCAGTACTTC.